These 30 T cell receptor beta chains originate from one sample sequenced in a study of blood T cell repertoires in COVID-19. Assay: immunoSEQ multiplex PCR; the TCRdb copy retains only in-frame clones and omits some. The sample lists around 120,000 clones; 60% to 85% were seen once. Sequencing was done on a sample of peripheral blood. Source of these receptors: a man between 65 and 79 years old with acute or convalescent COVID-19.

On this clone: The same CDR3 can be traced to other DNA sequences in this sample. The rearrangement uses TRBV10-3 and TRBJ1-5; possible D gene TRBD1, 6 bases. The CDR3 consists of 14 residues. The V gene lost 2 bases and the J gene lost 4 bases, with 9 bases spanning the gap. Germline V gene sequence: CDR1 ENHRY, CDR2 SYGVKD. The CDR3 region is CAISERDRNQPQHF. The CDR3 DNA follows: TGTGCCATCAGTGAGCGAGACAGGAATCAGCCCCAGCATTTT.

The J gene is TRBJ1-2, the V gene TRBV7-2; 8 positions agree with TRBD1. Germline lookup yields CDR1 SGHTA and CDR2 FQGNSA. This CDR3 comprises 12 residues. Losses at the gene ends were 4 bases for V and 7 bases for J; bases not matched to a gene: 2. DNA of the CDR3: TGTGCCAGCAGCTCGGACAGGGCTGGCTACACCTTC. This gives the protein CASSSDRAGYTF.

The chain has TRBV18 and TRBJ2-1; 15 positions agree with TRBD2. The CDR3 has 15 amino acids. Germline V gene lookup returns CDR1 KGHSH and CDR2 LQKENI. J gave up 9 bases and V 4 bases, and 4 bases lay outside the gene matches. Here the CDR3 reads CASSQGLAGGVEQFF. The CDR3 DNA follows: TGTGCCAGCTCACAGGGACTAGCGGGGGGCGTTGAGCAGTTCTTC.

CDR3 protein: CASSERGRTSYEQYF. CDR3 DNA sequence: TGTGCCAGCAGCGAACGAGGGAGAACCTCCTACGAGCAGTACTTC. This chain uses TRBV2 with TRBJ2-7, with D possibly TRBD2 on 5 matching bases. The V gene's germline CDR1 is SNHLY and CDR2 FYNNEI. The ends were cut back, 6 bases at V and 0 bases at J, with 15 bases in the middle. This CDR3 spans 15 amino acids.

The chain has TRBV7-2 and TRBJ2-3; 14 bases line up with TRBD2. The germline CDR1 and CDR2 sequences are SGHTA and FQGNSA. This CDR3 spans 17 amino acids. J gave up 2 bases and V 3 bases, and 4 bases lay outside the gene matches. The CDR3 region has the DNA TGTGCCAGCAGCTTCGGGACTAGCGGGGGTTTCACAGATACGCAGTATTTT. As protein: CASSFGTSGGFTDTQYF.

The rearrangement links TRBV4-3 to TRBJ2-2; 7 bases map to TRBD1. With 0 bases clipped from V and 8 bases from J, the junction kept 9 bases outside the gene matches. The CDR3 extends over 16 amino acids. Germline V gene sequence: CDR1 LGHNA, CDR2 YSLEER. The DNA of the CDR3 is TGCGCCAGCAGCCAAGATGGGACAGTAAATTCGGGGGAGCTGTTTTTT. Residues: CASSQDGTVNSGELFF.

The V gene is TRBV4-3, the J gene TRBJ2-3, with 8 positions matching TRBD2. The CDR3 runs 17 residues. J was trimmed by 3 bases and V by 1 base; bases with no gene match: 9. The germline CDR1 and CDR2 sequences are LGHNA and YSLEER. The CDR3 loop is CASSQAITGLGTDTQYF. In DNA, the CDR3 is TGCGCCAGCAGCCAAGCTATAACGGGACTAGGTACAGATACGCAGTATTTT.

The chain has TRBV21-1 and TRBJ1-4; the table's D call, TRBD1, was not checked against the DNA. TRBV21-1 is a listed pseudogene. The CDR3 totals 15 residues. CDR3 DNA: TGTGCCAGCAGCGAGACCCAGGCCTCTAATGAAAAACTGTTTTTT. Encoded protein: CASSETQASNEKLFF.

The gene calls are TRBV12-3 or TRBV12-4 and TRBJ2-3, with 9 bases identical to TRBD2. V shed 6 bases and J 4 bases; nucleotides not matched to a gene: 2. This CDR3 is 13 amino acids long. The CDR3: CASRAGGADTQYF. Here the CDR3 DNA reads TGTGCCAGCAGGGCGGGGGGGGCAGATACGCAGTATTTT.

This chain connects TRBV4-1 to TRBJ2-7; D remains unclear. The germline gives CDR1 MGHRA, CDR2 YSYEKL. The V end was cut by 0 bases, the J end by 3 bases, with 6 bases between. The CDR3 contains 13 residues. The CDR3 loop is CASSQDESYEQYF. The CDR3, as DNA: TGCGCCAGCAGCCAAGATGAGAGCTACGAGCAGTACTTC.

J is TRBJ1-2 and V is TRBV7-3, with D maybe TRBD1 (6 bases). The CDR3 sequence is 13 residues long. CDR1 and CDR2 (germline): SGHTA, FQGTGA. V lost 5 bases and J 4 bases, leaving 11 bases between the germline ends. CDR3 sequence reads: CASSGGRGYGYTF. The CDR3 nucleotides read TGTGCCAGCAGCGGGGGCAGGGGCTATGGCTACACCTTC.

CDR3 sequence: CASTPSGGSETQYF. CDR3 in DNA: TGTGCCAGCACTCCCAGCGGGGGGTCCGAGACCCAGTACTTC. The chain recombines TRBV5-5 with TRBJ2-5, with 9 bases fitting TRBD2. CDR3 length: 14 amino acids. CDR1 is SGHKS, CDR2 YYEKEE, per germline (reference sequence). Trimming removed 6 bases from V and 5 bases from J; junction bases left unmatched: 8.

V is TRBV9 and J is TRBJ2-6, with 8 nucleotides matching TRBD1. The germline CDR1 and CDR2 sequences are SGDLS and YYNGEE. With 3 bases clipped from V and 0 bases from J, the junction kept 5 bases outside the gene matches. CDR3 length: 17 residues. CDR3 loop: CASSAGTGLSGANVLTF. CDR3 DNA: TGTGCCAGCAGCGCAGGGACAGGCCTCTCTGGGGCCAACGTCCTGACTTTC.

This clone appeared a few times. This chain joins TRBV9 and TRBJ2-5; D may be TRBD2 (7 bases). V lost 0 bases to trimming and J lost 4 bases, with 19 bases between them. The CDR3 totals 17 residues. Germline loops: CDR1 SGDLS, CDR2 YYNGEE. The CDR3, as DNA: TGTGCCAGCAGCGTAGCTCAAGGGGGGGCAGGCGGAGAGACCCAGTACTTC. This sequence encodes CASSVAQGGAGGETQYF.

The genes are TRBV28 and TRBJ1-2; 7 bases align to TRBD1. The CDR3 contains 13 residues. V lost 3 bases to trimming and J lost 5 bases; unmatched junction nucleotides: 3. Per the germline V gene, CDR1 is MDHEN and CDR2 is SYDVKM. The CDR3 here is CASSFDRVYGYTF. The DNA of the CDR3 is TGTGCCAGCAGTTTTGACAGGGTTTATGGCTACACCTTC.

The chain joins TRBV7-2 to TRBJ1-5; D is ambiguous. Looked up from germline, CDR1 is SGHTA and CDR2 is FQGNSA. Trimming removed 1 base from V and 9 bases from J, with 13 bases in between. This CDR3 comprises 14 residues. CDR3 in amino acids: CASSLERGSGPQHF. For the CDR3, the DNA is TGTGCCAGCAGCTTAGAAAGAGGGTCGGGGCCCCAGCATTTT.

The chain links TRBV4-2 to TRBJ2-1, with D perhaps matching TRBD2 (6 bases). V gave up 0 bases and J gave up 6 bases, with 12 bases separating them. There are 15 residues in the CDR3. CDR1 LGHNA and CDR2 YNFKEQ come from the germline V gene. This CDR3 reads CASSQDIGGFNEQFF. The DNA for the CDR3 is TGTGCCAGCAGCCAAGATATCGGAGGGTTCAATGAGCAGTTCTTC.

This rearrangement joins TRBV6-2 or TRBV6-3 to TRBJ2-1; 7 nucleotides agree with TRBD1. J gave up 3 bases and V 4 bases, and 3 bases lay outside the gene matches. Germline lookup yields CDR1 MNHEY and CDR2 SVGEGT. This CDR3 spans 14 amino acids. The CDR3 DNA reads TGTGCCAGCAGTTTCTACAGGGGCTACAATGAGCAGTTCTTC. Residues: CASSFYRGYNEQFF.

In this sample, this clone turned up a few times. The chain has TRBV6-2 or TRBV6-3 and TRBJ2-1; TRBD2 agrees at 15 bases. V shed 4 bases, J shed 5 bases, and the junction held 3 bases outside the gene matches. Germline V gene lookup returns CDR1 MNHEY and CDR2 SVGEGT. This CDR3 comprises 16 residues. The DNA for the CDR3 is TGTGCCAGCAGTTCCGGACTAGCGGGGGGGAACAATGAGCAGTTCTTC. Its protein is CASSSGLAGGNNEQFF.

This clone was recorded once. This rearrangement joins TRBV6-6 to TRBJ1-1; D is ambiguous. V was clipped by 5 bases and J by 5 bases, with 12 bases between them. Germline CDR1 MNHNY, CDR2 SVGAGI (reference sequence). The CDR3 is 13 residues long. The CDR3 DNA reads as TGTGCCAGCAGTGATACGGAGGGTACTGAAGCTTTCTTT. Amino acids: CASSDTEGTEAFF.

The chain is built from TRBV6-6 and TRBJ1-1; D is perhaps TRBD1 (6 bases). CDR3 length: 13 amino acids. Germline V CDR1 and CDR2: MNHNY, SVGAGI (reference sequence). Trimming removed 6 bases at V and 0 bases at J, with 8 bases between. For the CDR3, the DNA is TGTGCCAGCAGACAGGGCATGAACACTGAAGCTTTCTTT. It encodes CASRQGMNTEAFF.

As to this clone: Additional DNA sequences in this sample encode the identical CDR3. The CDR3: CASSLRSYGYTF. The CDR3 DNA sequence: TGTGCCAGCAGTTTAAGGAGCTATGGCTACACCTTC. This chain connects TRBV12-3 or TRBV12-4 to TRBJ1-2; unclear D gene. The CDR3 length is 12 residues. V lost 2 bases, J lost 4 bases, and 5 bases lay in between.

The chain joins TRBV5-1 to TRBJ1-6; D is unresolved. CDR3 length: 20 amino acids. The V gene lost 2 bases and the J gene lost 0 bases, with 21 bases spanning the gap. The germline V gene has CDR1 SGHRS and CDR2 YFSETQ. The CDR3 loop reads CASSLFPSEPQSSYNSPLHF. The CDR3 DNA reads TGCGCCAGCAGCTTATTCCCGTCAGAACCTCAAAGCTCCTATAATTCACCCCTCCACTTT.

CDR3 sequence (DNA): TGCGCCAGCAGCCCCACGACGGGGGGAGCGTCTGGCTACACCTTC. It translates to CASSPTTGGASGYTF. The chain employs TRBV5-1 and TRBJ1-2, with D perhaps matching TRBD1 (5 bases). The CDR3 runs 15 residues. The V and J ends lost 4 bases and 7 bases respectively, with 20 bases between them. Germline assignment: CDR1 SGHRS and CDR2 YFSETQ.

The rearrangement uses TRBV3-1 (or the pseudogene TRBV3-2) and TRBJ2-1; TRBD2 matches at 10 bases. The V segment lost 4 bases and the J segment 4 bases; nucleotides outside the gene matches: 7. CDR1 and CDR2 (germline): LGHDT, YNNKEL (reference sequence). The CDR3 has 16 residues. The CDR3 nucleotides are TGTGCCAGCAGCCTATTAGCGGGGGGTATTTACAATGAGCAGTTCTTC. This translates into CASSLLAGGIYNEQFF.

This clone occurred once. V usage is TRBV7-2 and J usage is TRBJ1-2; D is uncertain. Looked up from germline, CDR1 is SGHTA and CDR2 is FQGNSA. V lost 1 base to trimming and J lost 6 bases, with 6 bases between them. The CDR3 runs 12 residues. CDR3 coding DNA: TGTGCCAGCAGCTTAGTCGTTCATGGCTACACCTTC. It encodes CASSLVVHGYTF. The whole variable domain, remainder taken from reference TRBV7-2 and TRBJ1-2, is GAGVSQSPSNKVTEKGKDVELRCDPISGHTALYWYRQSLGQGLEFLIYFQGNSAPDKSGLPSDRFSAERTGGSVSTLTIQRTQQEDSAVYLCASSLVVHGYTFGSGTRLTVV.

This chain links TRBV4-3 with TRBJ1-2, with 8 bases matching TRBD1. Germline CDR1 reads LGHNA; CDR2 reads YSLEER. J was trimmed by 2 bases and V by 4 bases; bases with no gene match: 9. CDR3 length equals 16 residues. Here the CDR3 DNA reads TGCGCCAGCAGCCTTGGACAGGGAGATATGAACTATGGCTACACCTTC. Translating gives CASSLGQGDMNYGYTF.

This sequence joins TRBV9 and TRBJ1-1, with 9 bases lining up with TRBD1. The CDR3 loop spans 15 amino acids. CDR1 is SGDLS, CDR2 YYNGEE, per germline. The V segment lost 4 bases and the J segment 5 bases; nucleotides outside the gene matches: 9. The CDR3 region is CASSFGGQGNTEAFF. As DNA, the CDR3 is TGTGCCAGCAGCTTTGGGGGACAGGGAAATACTGAAGCTTTCTTT.

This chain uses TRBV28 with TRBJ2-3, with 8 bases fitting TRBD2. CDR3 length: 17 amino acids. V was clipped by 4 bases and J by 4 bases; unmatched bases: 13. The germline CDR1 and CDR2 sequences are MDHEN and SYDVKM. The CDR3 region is CASSYLPLGLGADTQYF. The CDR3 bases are TGTGCCAGCAGTTACCTACCGTTGGGACTAGGGGCAGATACGCAGTATTTT.

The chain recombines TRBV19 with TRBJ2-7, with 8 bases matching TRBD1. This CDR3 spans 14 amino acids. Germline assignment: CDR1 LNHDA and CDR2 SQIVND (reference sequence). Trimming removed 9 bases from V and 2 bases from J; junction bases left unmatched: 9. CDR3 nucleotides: TGTGCCAGCGGAACCGGGACAGGTACCTACGAGCAGTACTTC. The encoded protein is CASGTGTGTYEQYF.